The T cell receptor beta chain described here comes from a study of blood T cell repertoires in COVID-19. Study-wide background: COVID-19 samples collected from the United States, Italy and Spain covered acute and convalescent phases.

The CDR3 contains 15 residues. The V and J ends lost 3 bases and 9 bases, in that order; junction bases with no gene match: 8. Germline V lookup: CDR1 MRHNA, CDR2 SNTAGT. Per the original data handling: For nucleated cells, counts were estimated from reference gene primer amplification. Sequencing used immunoSEQ multiplex PCR; TCRdb keeps in-frame clones, though not all of them. The V and J calls and clone size are taken from that table; D and trimming were inferred from the DNA. Here the sample spans around 220,000 clones, less than 90% being singletons. The source is a young man with active or convalescent COVID-19. The material sequenced was peripheral blood. V is TRBV6-4 and J is TRBJ1-6, with 7 nucleotides matching TRBD1. CDR3 region: CASSEQGQGSSPLHF. CDR3 bases: TGTGCCAGCAGTGAACAGGGGCAGGGTTCTTCACCCCTCCACTTT.